A single sample gave rise to the 27 T cell receptor beta chains below, sequenced in a study of shared clonotypes between healthy human individuals. Assay used: immunoSEQ multiplex PCR; TCRdb lists only in-frame clones, some missing. The data hold around 1.5 million clones, with around 98% observed a single time. Material for sequencing was naive CD4+ T cells sorted from blood. As to subset: CD45RA+ positively selected. Receptor source: a man between 25 and 39 years old in good health.

The chain carries TRBV4-2 and TRBJ2-7, with a possible D match to TRBD2 (6 bases). Germline CDR1 is LGHNA and CDR2 is YNFKEQ. The CDR3 length is 14 residues. V lost 1 base and J 4 bases, leaving 11 bases between the germline ends. The DNA for the CDR3 is TGTGCCAGCAGCCAAGGGGACTCCTATTACGAGCAGTACTTC. The encoded protein is CASSQGDSYYEQYF.

This chain uses TRBV28 with TRBJ2-7, with 9 bases identical to TRBD2. V shed 7 bases, J shed 5 bases, and the junction held 21 bases outside the gene matches. Germline V gene data show CDR1 as MDHEN and CDR2 as SYDVKM. The CDR3 is 18 residues long. The CDR3 protein is CASNPQTGASGTANEQYF. The CDR3 coding sequence is TGTGCCAGCAACCCCCAAACAGGGGCTAGCGGGACCGCCAACGAGCAGTACTTC. Full variable domain (missing parts from reference TRBV28 and TRBJ2-7): DVKVTQSSRYLVKRTGEKVFLECVQDMDHENMFWYRQDPGLGLRLIYFSYDVKMKEKGDIPEGYSVSREKKERFSLILESASTNQTSMYLCASNPQTGASGTANEQYFGPGTRLTVT.

In nucleotides, the CDR3 is TGTGCCAGTAGTAAGGAGGAGACTAGCGGGAAAAGCGGGGAGCTGTTTTTT. Its translation: CASSKEETSGKSGELFF. The rearrangement joins TRBV19 to TRBJ2-2; 11 nucleotides line up with TRBD2. Germline V gene lookup returns CDR1 LNHDA and CDR2 SQIVND (reference sequence). This CDR3 spans 17 amino acids. V dropped 4 bases and J dropped 7; count of bases not matched to a gene: 11.

With respect to this clone: Additional DNA sequences in this sample encode the identical CDR3. This chain joins TRBV10-3 and TRBJ1-5; D remains unclear. From germline, CDR1 is ENHRY and CDR2 SYGVKD. CDR3 length: 12 residues. Trimming pared 4 bases from V and 3 bases from J, leaving 4 bases between. The CDR3 DNA sequence: TGTGCCATCAGTGGTGTCAATCAGCCCCAGCATTTT. The encoded protein is CAISGVNQPQHF.

This clone showed up just a few times. Other DNA sequences in this specimen translate into the identical CDR3. The rearrangement links TRBV20-1 to TRBJ1-1, with D unclear. The CDR3 has 10 amino acids. Germline CDR1 is DFQATT and CDR2 is SNEGSKA (reference sequence). V was pared by 4 bases and J by 5 bases, with 5 bases between. The CDR3 region has the DNA TGCAGTGCTAAAGGGACTGAAGCTTTCTTT. This gives the protein CSAKGTEAFF.

The rearrangement joins TRBV5-1 to TRBJ2-5; D remains ambiguous. V dropped 1 base and J dropped 4 bases, with 14 bases sitting between them. The CDR3 consists of 15 residues. Germline V gene lookup returns CDR1 SGHRS and CDR2 YFSETQ. CDR3 in amino acids: CASSLPLGGLETQYF. CDR3 nucleotide sequence: TGCGCCAGCAGCTTGCCCCTGGGTGGGTTAGAGACCCAGTACTTC.

The chain joins TRBV28 to TRBJ2-5; 10 bases match TRBD2. This CDR3 has 16 amino acids. The germline CDR1 and CDR2 sequences are MDHEN and SYDVKM. The junction had 10 bases not matched to a gene; V was cut back by 5 bases and J by 4 bases. The CDR3 region is CASSPLKAGGSETQYF. The CDR3 region has the DNA TGTGCCAGCAGTCCCCTCAAAGCGGGGGGGTCAGAGACCCAGTACTTC.

The gene calls are TRBV29-1 and TRBJ2-5, with TRBD2 matching 7 bases. The CDR3 runs to 12 residues. V gave up 8 bases and J gave up 1 base; unmatched junction bases: 4. From germline, CDR1 is SQVTM and CDR2 ANQGSEA. CDR3 bases: TGCAGCTCCTCTAGCGGCCAAGAGACCCAGTACTTC. It is translated as CSSSSGQETQYF.

The chain couples TRBV5-1 to TRBJ1-1, with a possible D match to TRBD1 (5 bases). The germline CDR1 and CDR2 sequences are SGHRS and YFSETQ. The germline V and J ends were trimmed by 2 bases and 0 bases, with 14 bases remaining between them. The CDR3 loop spans 16 amino acids. The CDR3 loop is CASSLDRLALNTEAFF. The CDR3 DNA reads as TGCGCCAGCAGCTTAGACAGACTAGCGTTGAACACTGAAGCTTTCTTT.

The J gene is TRBJ1-2, the V gene TRBV2; 7 nucleotides match TRBD1. This CDR3 comprises 15 residues. Germline CDR1 and CDR2: SNHLY and FYNNEI. Trimming took 4 bases from V and 8 from J; bases not matched to a gene: 13. The CDR3 is CASSGGLGGSMGYTF. In nucleotides, the CDR3 is TGTGCCAGCAGTGGGGGCCTAGGGGGCTCCATGGGCTACACCTTC.

J is TRBJ2-1 and V is TRBV5-4, with TRBD2 matching over 7 bases. Losses at the gene ends were 4 bases for V and 4 bases for J; bases not matched to a gene: 14. This CDR3 is built from 17 residues. Germline V gives CDR1 SGHNT, CDR2 YYREEE (reference sequence). For the CDR3, the DNA is TGTGCCAGCAGCCCAACGGGGGGAGTAGCGCAATACAATGAGCAGTTCTTC. Protein product: CASSPTGGVAQYNEQFF.

This chain uses TRBV28 with TRBJ1-2, with D unclear. The CDR3 has 14 residues. Between the trimmed V and J ends, which lost 7 bases and 0 bases, there was a span of 12 bases. Germline values: CDR1 MDHEN, CDR2 SYDVKM. The CDR3 sequence is CASTIRGPNYGYTF. DNA for the CDR3: TGTGCCAGCACCATACGCGGGCCTAACTATGGCTACACCTTC.

The rearrangement links TRBV10-3 to TRBJ2-3; the D is unclear. The CDR3 is 13 residues long. V was shortened by 0 bases and J by 4 bases, with 5 bases between the two germline ends. Looked up from germline, CDR1 is ENHRY and CDR2 is SYGVKD. CDR3 protein: CAISESGPDTQYF. The CDR3 nucleotides are TGTGCCATCAGTGAGTCAGGCCCAGATACGCAGTATTTT.

The V gene is TRBV28, the J gene TRBJ2-3; D is undetermined. The CDR3 spans 14 residues. CDR1 is MDHEN, CDR2 SYDVKM, per germline. The V and J ends lost 4 bases and 9 bases respectively, with 17 bases between them. The CDR3 spells CASSSPPLRRTQYF. CDR3 in DNA: TGTGCCAGCAGTTCCCCCCCTCTACGACGAACGCAGTATTTT.

This chain joins TRBV5-6 and TRBJ1-2; no clear D gene. Germline CDR1 SGHDT, CDR2 YYEEEE. The CDR3 length is 15 residues. The ends were cut back, 1 base at V and 6 bases at J, with 16 bases in the middle. The CDR3 reads CASSLRPEDTHGYTF. CDR3 in DNA: TGTGCCAGCAGCTTGCGGCCCGAGGATACGCATGGCTACACCTTC.

The V call is TRBV4-2, the J call TRBJ2-5; 7 bases are shared with TRBD1. The CDR3 covers 19 residues. The V gene end was trimmed by 1 base and the J gene end by 1 base; junction bases not matched to a gene: 15. The germline CDR1 and CDR2 sequences are LGHNA and YNFKEQ. CDR3 protein: CASSQGKGWGQFIQETQYF. In DNA form, the CDR3 reads TGTGCCAGCAGCCAAGGGAAGGGTTGGGGACAGTTTATCCAAGAGACCCAGTACTTC.

The V gene is TRBV30, the J gene TRBJ2-3; D uncertain. The germline V and J ends were trimmed by 3 bases and 2 bases, with 9 bases remaining between them. The CDR3 runs to 13 residues. Per the germline V gene, CDR1 is GTSNPN and CDR2 is SVGIG (reference sequence). CDR3 amino acids: CAWSWAATDTQYF. The CDR3 DNA sequence: TGTGCCTGGAGCTGGGCAGCCACAGATACGCAGTATTTT.

This sequence joins TRBV9 and TRBJ1-5; possible D gene TRBD1, 6 bases. The germline V gene encodes CDR1 SGDLS and CDR2 YYNGEE. Trimming left V 0 bases short and J 3 bases short, with 10 bases between. This CDR3 comprises 15 residues. The CDR3, as DNA: TGTGCCAGCAGCGTAGGAACAGGGTTCAATCAGCCCCAGCATTTT. It yields the protein CASSVGTGFNQPQHF. The whole variable domain, remainder taken from reference TRBV9 and TRBJ1-5, is DSGVTQTPKHLITATGQRVTLRCSPRSGDLSVYWYQQSLDQGLQFLIQYYNGEERAKGNILERFSAQQFPDLHSELNLSSLELGDSALYFCASSVGTGFNQPQHFGDGTRLSIL.

This chain uses TRBV4-2 with TRBJ2-7; possibly TRBD2 for D (6 bases). V lost 0 bases and J lost 5, with 17 bases in between. Germline CDR1 and CDR2: LGHNA and YNFKEQ. This CDR3 comprises 16 residues. CDR3 sequence (DNA): TGTGCCAGCAGCCAAGAAAGAGTTGGCGGGAACCACGAGCAGTACTTC. Amino acids: CASSQERVGGNHEQYF.

This clone was detected once. The chain employs TRBV10-2 and TRBJ1-1; no definite D call. V was cut by 7 bases and J by 2 bases, with 14 bases left in between. Germline V lookup: CDR1 WSHSY, CDR2 SAAADI. This CDR3 has 14 amino acids. Here the CDR3 DNA reads TGCGCCAGCATCCACCATCAGGACAACACTGAAGCTTTCTTT. Translation gives CASIHHQDNTEAFF.

V usage is TRBV5-6 and J usage is TRBJ2-1; D possibly matches TRBD1 or TRBD2 (5 bases each). The length of the CDR3 is 14 residues. Germline CDR1 reads SGHDT; CDR2 reads YYEEEE. Trimming removed 4 bases at V and 10 bases at J, with 18 bases between. CDR3 DNA: TGTGCCAGCAGCCGGGACCCCCTTACAATCGAGCAGTTCTTC. Its translation is CASSRDPLTIEQFF.

This chain uses TRBV9 with TRBJ2-1; 9 positions match TRBD1. Losses at the gene ends were 2 bases for V and 9 bases for J; bases not matched to a gene: 15. Per germline, CDR1 SGDLS and CDR2 YYNGEE. This CDR3 region has 17 residues. As DNA, the CDR3 is TGTGCCAGCAGCGTTAACCAGGGGGGACAGGGTTTGGTTGAGCAGTTCTTC. Translating it yields CASSVNQGGQGLVEQFF.

This chain connects TRBV19 to TRBJ1-3; the D is unclear. V was shortened by 10 bases and J by 6 bases, with 7 bases between the two germline ends. CDR1 is LNHDA and CDR2 is SQIVND in the germline V gene (reference sequence). The CDR3 consists of 10 residues. The CDR3 bases are TGTGCCATCAATCTAAACACCATATATTTT. Translating gives CAINLNTIYF.

This clone was seen a few times. The genes are TRBV5-4 and TRBJ2-5, with D perhaps TRBD2 (6 bases). Germline V CDR1 and CDR2: SGHNT, YYREEE (reference sequence). The length of the CDR3 is 14 residues. V was cut by 0 bases and J by 5 bases, with 11 bases left in between. CDR3 nucleotide sequence: TGTGCCAGCAGCTTGGGGGCGGGGATCGAGACCCAGTACTTC. Encoded protein: CASSLGAGIETQYF. The full variable domain, completed using reference TRBV5-4 and TRBJ2-5, is ETGVTQSPTHLIKTRGQQVTLRCSSQSGHNTVSWYQQALGQGPQFIFQYYREEENGRGNFPPRFSGLQFPNYSSELNVNALELDDSALYLCASSLGAGIETQYFGPGTRLLVL.

The chain is built from TRBV7-9 and TRBJ1-5; D gene ambiguous. This CDR3 contains 13 residues. The germline V gene encodes CDR1 SEHNR and CDR2 FQNEAQ (reference sequence). The germline V and J ends were trimmed by 5 bases and 0 bases, with 5 bases remaining between them. The DNA of the CDR3 is TGTGCCAGCAGCCGTAATAGCAATCAGCCCCAGCATTTT. This encodes CASSRNSNQPQHF.

The V and J genes are TRBV4-3 and TRBJ2-1; TRBD1 matches 10 bases. The CDR3 sequence is 15 residues long. Germline loops: CDR1 LGHNA, CDR2 YSLEER. J gave up 4 bases and V 4 bases, and 4 bases lay outside the gene matches. The CDR3 loop reads CASSLWDRGYNEQFF. The CDR3 nucleotides read TGCGCCAGCAGCCTCTGGGACAGGGGTTACAATGAGCAGTTCTTC.

The CDR3 sequence: CASSLTSGRAQTADTQYF. As DNA, the CDR3 is TGTGCCAGCAGCTTGACTAGCGGGAGGGCCCAAACGGCAGATACGCAGTATTTT. J is TRBJ2-3 and V is TRBV5-4; 13 nucleotides align to TRBD2. CDR3 length equals 18 residues. Unmatched junction bases numbered 9, after V lost 1 base and J lost 4 bases. CDR1 and CDR2 (germline): SGHNT, YYREEE (reference sequence).